This T cell receptor (beta chain) is from a study of shared clonotypes between healthy human individuals (TCRdb year 2020). As for the study more broadly: A couple of women and three men aged 18 to 49 years were included in the cohort. For each donor, CD4 naive and CD4 memory were each given three plates, CD8 naive was given two plates, and CD8 memory was given one plate. To estimate repertoire size and how much clonotype sharing occurs between individuals, the study deeply sequenced the blood TCR repertoires of five or six healthy adults. Different laboratories and diverse techniques were used to prepare libraries and sequence TCR repertoires, to increase sequencing depth and limit assay-specific biases. Between about 0.94 and 10 billion PBMCs per donor were obtained by leukapheresis.

Reading the germline V gene (reference sequence) gives CDR1 GTSNPN and CDR2 SVGIG. The CDR3 covers 13 residues, taking in both the cysteine and the phenylalanine. Left in the record is the CDR3 DNA by itself, 39 bases read in frame from the first base. V lost 2 bases and J lost 4 bases; the stretch between them is 9 bases long. Healthy HIV-negative adults with no recently reported acute infections or vaccinations were included as donors. Every donor was a Caucasian adult residing in Nashville, Tennessee, USA. CD4+ T cells were enriched through magnetic negative selection, after which naive cells were positively selected on CD45RA and the remaining negative fraction served as the memory subset. Blood was collected by leukapheresis, and PBMCs were isolated by Ficoll-Histopaque density gradient centrifugation and then cryopreserved in liquid nitrogen vapor phase. Analytical flow cytometry was used to check the purity and quantity of each magnetically sorted T cell population. Genomic DNA was isolated from each sorted fraction and quantified by UV absorbance on a Nanodrop 2000c.

Paper-wide results and their limitations: Even with the large sequencing depth, rarefaction of the sorted-subset datasets indicated that sequencing was incomplete. Compared with non-shared clonotypes, clonotypes shared by all four sorted-subset donors had higher generation probabilities. Sampling was restricted to blood, and TCR repertoires in tissues likely differ from the TCR repertoires found in blood. Because the study included a small number of donors, the genetic and exposure-history diversity represented was limited. Sharing across a few donors was observed for 5% to 6.5% of naive CD4, 3% to 4% of naive CD8, around 2.5% of memory CD4, and 0.4% of memory CD8 clonotypes. Pairwise subsampling indicated that sequencing depth was expected to affect the degree of clonotype sharing among donors. Estimated clonotype richness was generally larger for naive than for memory subsets.

Regarding this clone: It has no known antigen specificity. No much larger clone exists at a distance of one base, and base qualities are not known.

Using the deep immunoSEQ assay, TCR CDR3 regions were amplified from genomic DNA by multiplex PCR. Genomic DNA extracted from each cell subset was distributed evenly over all wells of several immunoSEQ 96-well plates, and each plate served as one replicate. For sorted subsets, each replicate PCR was loaded with 200 to 250 ng genomic DNA, equivalent to approximately 27,000 T cell genomes. Purified libraries were measured with a Qubit 3.0 fluorometer, size-checked on a Bioanalyzer 2100, and measured again with the KAPA Library Quantification kit. Each immunoSEQ 96-well plate was sequenced on its own single-read 150-cycle Illumina NextSeq 550 flow cell. In the paper's pipeline: Because only junctional sequences without quality scores were contained in the immunoSEQ output, filtering matching that applied to full-length reads could not be performed. Sequences were annotated with PyIR, a Python wrapper for IgBLAST v1.9, using IMGT germline references to assign V/J genes and CDR3. Any read was removed if the V/J assignment was weak (E-value above 1e-6), the CDR3 was missing, or the read contained stop codons, out-of-frame junctions, or ambiguous translated residues. V3J clonotypes were defined by identical inferred V gene, J gene, and CDR3 amino acid sequence. Percentage overlap between repertoires was calculated by dividing the number of shared unique clonotypes by the size of the smaller repertoire. Richness of each repertoire was evaluated using RTK rarefaction, the Chao1 estimator, and Recon v2.1 estimates of unobserved clonotypes. Generation probabilities were computed with OLGA for all TCRbeta clonotypes obtained by the gDNA method from four donors. TCRdb took over this immuneACCESS table, retaining in-frame rearrangements with V and J assigned. Such tables are incomplete; in checked studies, under half of the missing clones stem from an unresolved V gene, and the remainder is unexplained. That table gives V, J and clone size, and the DNA gave D and trimming. Counted in this sample were about 1.5 million clones; 95% to 99% of them appeared once. The top ten clones comprise 0.4% to 0.55% of the sample.

The specimen sequenced was naive CD4+ T cells sorted from blood. The cell subset or site label corresponds to: CD45RA+ positively selected. This clonotype was obtained from a man aged 25-45 years in good health. The chain is assembled from TRBV30 and TRBJ1-3; a weak D assignment points to TRBD1 (6 bases agree). The DNA is as follows: TGTGCCTGGAGTTCGGGGGCCGGAAACACCATATATTTT. Its protein product is CAWSSGAGNTIYF.